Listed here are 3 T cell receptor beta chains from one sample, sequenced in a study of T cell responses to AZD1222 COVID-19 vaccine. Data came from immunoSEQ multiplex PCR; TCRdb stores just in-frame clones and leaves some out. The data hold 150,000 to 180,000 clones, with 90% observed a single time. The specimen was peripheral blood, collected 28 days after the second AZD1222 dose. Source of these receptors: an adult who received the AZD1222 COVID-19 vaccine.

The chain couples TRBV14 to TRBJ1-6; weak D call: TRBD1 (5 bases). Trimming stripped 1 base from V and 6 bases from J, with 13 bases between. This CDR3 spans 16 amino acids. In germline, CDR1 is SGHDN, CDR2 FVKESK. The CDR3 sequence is CASSQAGAAGNSPLHF. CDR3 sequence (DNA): TGTGCCAGCAGCCAAGCCGGGGCTGCCGGTAATTCACCCCTCCACTTT.

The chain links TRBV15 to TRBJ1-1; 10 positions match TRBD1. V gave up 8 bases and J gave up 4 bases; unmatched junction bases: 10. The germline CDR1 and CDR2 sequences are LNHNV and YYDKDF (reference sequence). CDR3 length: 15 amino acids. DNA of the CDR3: TGTGCCACCGAGAGTTGGCGACAGGGGGCCACTGAAGCTTTCTTT. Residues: CATESWRQGATEAFF.

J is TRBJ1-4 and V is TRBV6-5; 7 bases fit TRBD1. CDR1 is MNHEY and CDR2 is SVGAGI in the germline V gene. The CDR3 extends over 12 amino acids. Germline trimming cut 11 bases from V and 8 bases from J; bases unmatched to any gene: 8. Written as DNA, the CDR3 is TGTGCCCTCCGACAGGGCGGGGAAAAACTGTTTTTT. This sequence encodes CALRQGGEKLFF.